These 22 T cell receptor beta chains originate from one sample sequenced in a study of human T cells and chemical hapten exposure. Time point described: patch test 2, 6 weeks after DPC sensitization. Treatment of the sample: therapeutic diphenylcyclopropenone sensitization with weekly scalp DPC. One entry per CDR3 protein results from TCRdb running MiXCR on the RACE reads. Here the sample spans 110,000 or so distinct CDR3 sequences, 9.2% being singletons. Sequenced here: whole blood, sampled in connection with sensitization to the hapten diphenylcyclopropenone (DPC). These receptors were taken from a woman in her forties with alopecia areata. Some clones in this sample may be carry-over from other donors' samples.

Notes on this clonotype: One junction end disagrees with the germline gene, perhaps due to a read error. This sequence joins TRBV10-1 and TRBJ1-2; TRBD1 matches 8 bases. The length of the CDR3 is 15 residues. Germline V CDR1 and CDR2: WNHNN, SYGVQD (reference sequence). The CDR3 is CASKLTGDSNYCYTF. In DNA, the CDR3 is TGCGCCAGCAAACTGACAGGGGACTCCAACTATTGCTACACCTTC.

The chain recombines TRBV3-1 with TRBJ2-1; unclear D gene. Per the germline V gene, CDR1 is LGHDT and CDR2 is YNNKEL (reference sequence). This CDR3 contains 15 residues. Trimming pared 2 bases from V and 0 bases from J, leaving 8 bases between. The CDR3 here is CASSQYTASYNEQFF. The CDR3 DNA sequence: TGTGCCAGCAGCCAATATACAGCCTCCTACAATGAGCAGTTCTTC.

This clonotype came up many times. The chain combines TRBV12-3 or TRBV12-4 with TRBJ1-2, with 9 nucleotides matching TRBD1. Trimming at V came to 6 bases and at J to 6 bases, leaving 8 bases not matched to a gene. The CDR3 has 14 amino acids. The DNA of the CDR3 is TGTGCCAGCAGCCCAGGACAGGGGTGGGATGGCTACACCTTC. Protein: CASSPGQGWDGYTF.

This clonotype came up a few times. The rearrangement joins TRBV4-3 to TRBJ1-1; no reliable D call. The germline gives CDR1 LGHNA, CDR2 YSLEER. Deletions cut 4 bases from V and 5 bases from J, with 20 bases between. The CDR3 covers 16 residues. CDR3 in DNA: TGCGCCAGCAGCCCACAACCCGCGGAGAGCGGGACTGAAGCTTTCTTT. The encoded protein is CASSPQPAESGTEAFF.

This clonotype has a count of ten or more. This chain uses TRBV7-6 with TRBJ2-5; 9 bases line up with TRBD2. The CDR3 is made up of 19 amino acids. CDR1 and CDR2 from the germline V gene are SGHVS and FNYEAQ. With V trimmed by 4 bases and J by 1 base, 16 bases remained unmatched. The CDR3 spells CASSSTTPSQAGGQETQYF. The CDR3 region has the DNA TGTGCCAGCAGCTCCACGACTCCCAGTCAAGCGGGGGGCCAAGAGACCCAGTACTTC.

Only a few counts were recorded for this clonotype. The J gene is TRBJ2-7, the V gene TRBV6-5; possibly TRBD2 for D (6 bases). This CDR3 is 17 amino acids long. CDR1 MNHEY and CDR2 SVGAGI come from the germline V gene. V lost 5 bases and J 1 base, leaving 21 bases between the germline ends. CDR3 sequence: CASSRLGAGSASYEQYF. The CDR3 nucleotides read TGTGCCAGCAGTCGACTAGGAGCAGGCTCTGCTTCCTACGAGCAGTACTTC.

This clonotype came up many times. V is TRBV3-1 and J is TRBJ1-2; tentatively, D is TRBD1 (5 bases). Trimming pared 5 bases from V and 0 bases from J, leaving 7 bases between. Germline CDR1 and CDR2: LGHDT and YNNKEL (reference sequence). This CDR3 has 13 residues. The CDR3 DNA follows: TGTGCCAGCAGCGAGACAGCTAACTATGGCTACACCTTC. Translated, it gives CASSETANYGYTF. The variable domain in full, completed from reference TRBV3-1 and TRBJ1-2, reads DTAVSQTPKYLVTQMGNDKSIKCEQNLGHDTMYWYKQDSKKFLKIMFSYNNKELIINETVPNRFSPKSPDKAHLNLHINSLELGDSAVYFCASSETANYGYTFGSGTRLTVV.

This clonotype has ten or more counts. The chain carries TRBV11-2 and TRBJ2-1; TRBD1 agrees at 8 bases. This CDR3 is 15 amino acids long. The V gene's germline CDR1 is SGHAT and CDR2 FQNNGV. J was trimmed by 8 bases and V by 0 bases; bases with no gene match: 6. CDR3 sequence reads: CASSLDLQGVDEQFF. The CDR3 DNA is TGTGCCAGCAGCTTAGACCTACAGGGGGTGGATGAGCAGTTCTTC.

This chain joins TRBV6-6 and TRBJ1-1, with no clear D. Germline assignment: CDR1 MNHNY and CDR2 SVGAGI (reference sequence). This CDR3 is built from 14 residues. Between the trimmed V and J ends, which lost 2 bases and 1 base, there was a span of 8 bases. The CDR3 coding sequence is TGTGCCAGCAGTTACGGCGCCGGGAACACTGAAGCTTTCTTT. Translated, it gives CASSYGAGNTEAFF.

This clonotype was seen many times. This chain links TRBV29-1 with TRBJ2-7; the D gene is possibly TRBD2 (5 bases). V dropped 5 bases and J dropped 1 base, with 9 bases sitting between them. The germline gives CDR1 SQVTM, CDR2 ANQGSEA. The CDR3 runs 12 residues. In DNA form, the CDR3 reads TGCAGCGTTCGAGGCGGGTCCTACGAGCAGTACTTC. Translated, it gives CSVRGGSYEQYF.

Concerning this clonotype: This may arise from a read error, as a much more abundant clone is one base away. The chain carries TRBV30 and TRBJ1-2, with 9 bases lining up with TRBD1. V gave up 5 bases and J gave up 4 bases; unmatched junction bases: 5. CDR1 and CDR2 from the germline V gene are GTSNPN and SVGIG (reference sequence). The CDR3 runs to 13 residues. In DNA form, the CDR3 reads TGTGCCTGGGGACGGGACAGGGTCTATGGCTACACCTTC. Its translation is CAWGRDRVYGYTF.

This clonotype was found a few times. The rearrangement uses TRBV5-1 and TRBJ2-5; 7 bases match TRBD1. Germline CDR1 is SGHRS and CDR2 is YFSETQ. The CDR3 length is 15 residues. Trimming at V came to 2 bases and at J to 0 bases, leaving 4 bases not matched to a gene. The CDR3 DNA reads TGCGCCAGCAGCTTACAGGGGCTGTACCAAGAGACCCAGTACTTC. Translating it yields CASSLQGLYQETQYF.

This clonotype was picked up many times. This chain's CDR3 is CASSHQGVGDTQYF. The CDR3 DNA follows: TGCGCCAGCAGCCATCAGGGGGTCGGGGATACGCAGTATTTT. The V call is TRBV4-1, the J call TRBJ2-3; 7 bases are shared with TRBD1. V shed 3 bases and J 6 bases; nucleotides not matched to a gene: 6. The CDR3 is 14 residues long. Germline loops: CDR1 MGHRA, CDR2 YSYEKL.

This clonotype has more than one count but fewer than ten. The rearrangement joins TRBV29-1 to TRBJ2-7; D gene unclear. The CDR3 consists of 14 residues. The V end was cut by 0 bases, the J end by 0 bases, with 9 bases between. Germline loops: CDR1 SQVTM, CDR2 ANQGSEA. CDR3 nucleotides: TGCAGCGTTGAAGATCGGACCAGCTCCTACGAGCAGTACTTC. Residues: CSVEDRTSSYEQYF.

The CDR3 sequence is CASSSTSAVSYNEQFF. DNA of the CDR3: TGTGCCAGCAGTAGTACTAGCGCGGTCTCCTACAATGAGCAGTTCTTC. The genes are TRBV6-4 and TRBJ2-1; 7 nucleotides line up with TRBD2. This CDR3 comprises 16 residues. Germline trimming cut 5 bases from V and 0 bases from J; bases unmatched to any gene: 7. The germline CDR1 and CDR2 sequences are MRHNA and SNTAGT.

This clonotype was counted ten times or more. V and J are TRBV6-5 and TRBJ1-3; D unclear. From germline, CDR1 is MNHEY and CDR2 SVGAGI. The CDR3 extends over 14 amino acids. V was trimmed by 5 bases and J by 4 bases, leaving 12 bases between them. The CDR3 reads CASSAPGEGNTIYF. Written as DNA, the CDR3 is TGTGCCAGCAGTGCCCCTGGGGAAGGAAACACCATATATTTT.

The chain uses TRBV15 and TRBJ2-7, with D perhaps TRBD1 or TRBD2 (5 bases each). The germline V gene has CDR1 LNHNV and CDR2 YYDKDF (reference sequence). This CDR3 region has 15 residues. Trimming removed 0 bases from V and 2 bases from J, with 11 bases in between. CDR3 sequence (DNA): TGTGCCACCAGCAGAGAGTCTGGGACCACCTACGAGCAGTACTTC. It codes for CATSRESGTTYEQYF.

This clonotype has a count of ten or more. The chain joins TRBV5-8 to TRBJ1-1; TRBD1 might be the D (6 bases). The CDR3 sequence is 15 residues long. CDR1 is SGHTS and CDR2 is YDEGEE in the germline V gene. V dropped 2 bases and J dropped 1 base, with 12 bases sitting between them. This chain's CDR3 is CASSFRTARNTEAFF. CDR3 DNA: TGTGCCAGCAGCTTCCGGACAGCCAGGAACACTGAAGCTTTCTTT.

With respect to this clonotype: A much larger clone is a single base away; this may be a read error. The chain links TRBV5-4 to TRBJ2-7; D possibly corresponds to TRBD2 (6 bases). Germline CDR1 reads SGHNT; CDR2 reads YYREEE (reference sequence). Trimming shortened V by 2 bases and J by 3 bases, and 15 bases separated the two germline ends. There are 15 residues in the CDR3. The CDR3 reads CASSFGVQDYYEQYF. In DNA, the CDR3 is TGTGCCAGCAGCTTTGGAGTGCAGGACTACTACGAGCAGTACTTC.

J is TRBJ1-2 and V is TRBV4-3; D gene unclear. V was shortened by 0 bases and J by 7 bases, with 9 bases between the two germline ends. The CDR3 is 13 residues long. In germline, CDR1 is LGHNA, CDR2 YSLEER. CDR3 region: CASSQEGRSGYTF. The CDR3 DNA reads TGCGCCAGCAGCCAAGAGGGGAGAAGTGGCTACACCTTC.

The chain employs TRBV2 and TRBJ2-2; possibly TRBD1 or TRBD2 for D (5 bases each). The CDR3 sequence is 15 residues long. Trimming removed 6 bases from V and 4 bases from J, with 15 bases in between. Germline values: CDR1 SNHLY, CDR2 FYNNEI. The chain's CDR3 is CASRMTAAGTGELFF. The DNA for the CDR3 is TGTGCCAGCAGGATGACAGCGGCGGGCACCGGGGAGCTGTTTTTT.

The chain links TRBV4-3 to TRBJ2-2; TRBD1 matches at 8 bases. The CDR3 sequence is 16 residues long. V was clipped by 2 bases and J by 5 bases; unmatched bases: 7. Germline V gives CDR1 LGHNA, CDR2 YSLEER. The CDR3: CASSQSYRGWTGELFF. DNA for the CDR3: TGCGCCAGCAGCCAATCATACAGGGGGTGGACCGGGGAGCTGTTTTTT.